Listed below are T cell receptor beta chains from one sample, sequenced in a study of cytomegalovirus exposure and HLA in healthy donors. Some clones are missing from TCRdb's copy, which holds only in-frame ones; the method was immunoSEQ multiplex PCR. The sample includes about 190,000 clones, approximately 81% of them seen just once. Specimen: PBMCs. The receptors were gathered from a woman aged 18-29 years in good health and CMV-seropositive. Each CDR3 is given with its conserved first and last residue. The D gene is left open where the match is weak. Clone size is stated in some rows and not others, as once, few, many or a class when expanded.

cdr3_nt: TGTGCCAGCAGGGGGACAGGGAAAGACTATGGCTACACCTTC; cdr3_aa: CASRGTGKDYGYTF; clone_size: -; j_call: TRBJ1-2; d_call: TRBD1; v_call: TRBV28
cdr3_nt: TGTGCCAGCAGAACGGTTAATTCACCCCTCCACTTT; cdr3_aa: CASRTVNSPLHF; clone_size: -; j_call: TRBJ1-6; d_call: -; v_call: TRBV6-1
cdr3_nt: TGCGCCAGCAGCCAAGATTCCCCCGGAGGGGCCCTTAGAGACACCATATATTTT; cdr3_aa: CASSQDSPGGALRDTIYF; clone_size: -; j_call: TRBJ1-3; d_call: -; v_call: TRBV4-3
cdr3_nt: TGTGCCAGTAGTAGACAGGTATCTGGAAACACCATATATTTT; cdr3_aa: CASSRQVSGNTIYF; clone_size: -; j_call: TRBJ1-3; d_call: -; v_call: TRBV19
cdr3_nt: TGCGCCAGCAGCTCCACGACAGGGGGTACAGATACGCAGTATTTT; cdr3_aa: CASSSTTGGTDTQYF; clone_size: few; j_call: TRBJ2-3; d_call: TRBD1; v_call: TRBV5-1
cdr3_nt: TGTGCCAGCAGCCTGGTGGGACAGGAGCTAACCCAGTACTTC; cdr3_aa: CASSLVGQELTQYF; clone_size: -; j_call: TRBJ2-5; d_call: TRBD1; v_call: TRBV14
cdr3_nt: TGTGCCACCAGGACAGGGTCAAACGAGCAGTACTTC; cdr3_aa: CATRTGSNEQYF; clone_size: -; j_call: TRBJ2-7; d_call: TRBD1; v_call: TRBV6-5
cdr3_nt: TGCGCCAGCAGCCCCCTCCAGCGGACCCAAGAGACCCAGTACTTC; cdr3_aa: CASSPLQRTQETQYF; clone_size: -; j_call: TRBJ2-5; d_call: -; v_call: TRBV4-1
cdr3_nt: TGTGCCAGTAGTATCGGGGTTCTGGGGGCAAATGAAAAACTGTTTTTT; cdr3_aa: CASSIGVLGANEKLFF; clone_size: -; j_call: TRBJ1-4; d_call: -; v_call: TRBV19
cdr3_nt: TGTGCCAGCAGCCGGGACAGGGGGTTCCAAGAGACCCAGTACTTC; cdr3_aa: CASSRDRGFQETQYF; clone_size: -; j_call: TRBJ2-5; d_call: TRBD1; v_call: TRBV2
cdr3_nt: TGCGCCAGCAGTGAGTCTAGCGGCCCTAGCGAGCAGTACTTC; cdr3_aa: CASSESSGPSEQYF; clone_size: once; j_call: TRBJ2-7; d_call: -; v_call: TRBV10-2
cdr3_nt: TGTGCCAGCAGCCAAGGACAGGGCGGATACTCTGGAAACACCATATATTTT; cdr3_aa: CASSQGQGGYSGNTIYF; clone_size: -; j_call: TRBJ1-3; d_call: TRBD1; v_call: TRBV14
cdr3_nt: TGCGCCAGCAGCCTGGGGGGGGGTGCTGTCTACACCTTC; cdr3_aa: CASSLGGGAVYTF; clone_size: -; j_call: TRBJ1-2; d_call: -; v_call: TRBV5-1
cdr3_nt: TGTGCCAGCAGCCCACGCGGGGGGCGCGATTATGGCTACACCTTC; cdr3_aa: CASSPRGGRDYGYTF; clone_size: -; j_call: TRBJ1-2; d_call: -; v_call: TRBV4-2
cdr3_nt: TGCGCCAGCCGAGCTGGAAACACCATATATTTT; cdr3_aa: CASRAGNTIYF; clone_size: -; j_call: TRBJ1-3; d_call: -; v_call: TRBV4-1
cdr3_nt: TGCAGCGTTTACAGGGTAAACTCCTACGAGCAGTACTTC; cdr3_aa: CSVYRVNSYEQYF; clone_size: -; j_call: TRBJ2-7; d_call: -; v_call: TRBV29-1
cdr3_nt: TGTGCCATCAGTGAGCCGGGACAGGGGGCTCTTCAGCCCCAGCATTTT; cdr3_aa: CAISEPGQGALQPQHF; clone_size: -; j_call: TRBJ1-5; d_call: TRBD1; v_call: TRBV10-3
cdr3_nt: TGCGCCAGCAGCCAACTGACTGGATCCCTCTACGAGCAGTACTTC; cdr3_aa: CASSQLTGSLYEQYF; clone_size: -; j_call: TRBJ2-7; d_call: -; v_call: TRBV4-1
cdr3_nt: TGTGCCAGTAGTATGGCCCTCACAGATACGCAGTATTTT; cdr3_aa: CASSMALTDTQYF; clone_size: -; j_call: TRBJ2-3; d_call: -; v_call: TRBV19
cdr3_nt: TGTGCCACCAGCAGAGTACTAGCGGACGGTGAGCAGTTCTTC; cdr3_aa: CATSRVLADGEQFF; clone_size: -; j_call: TRBJ2-1; d_call: TRBD2; v_call: TRBV15
cdr3_nt: TGTGCCAGCAGCGACGCAAGCAGCGCTAGCACAGATACGCAGTATTTT; cdr3_aa: CASSDASSASTDTQYF; clone_size: -; j_call: TRBJ2-3; d_call: -; v_call: TRBV13
cdr3_nt: TGTGCCAGTAGTTACAGGCAGGGGTTGTACGACACTGAAGCTTTCTTT; cdr3_aa: CASSYRQGLYDTEAFF; clone_size: -; j_call: TRBJ1-1; d_call: -; v_call: TRBV19
cdr3_nt: TGTGCCAGCAGCCGCGCAAGACAACCTGAAAAACTGTTTTTT; cdr3_aa: CASSRARQPEKLFF; clone_size: -; j_call: TRBJ1-4; d_call: -; v_call: TRBV11-2
cdr3_nt: TGTGCCAGCAGCAGAACGACAGGCCCCCTTTCACCCCTCCACTTT; cdr3_aa: CASSRTTGPLSPLHF; clone_size: -; j_call: TRBJ1-6; d_call: -; v_call: TRBV5-6
cdr3_nt: TGTGCCAGCGTAGGCACAGATACGCAGTATTTT; cdr3_aa: CASVGTDTQYF; clone_size: once; j_call: TRBJ2-3; d_call: -; v_call: TRBV6-5
cdr3_nt: TGTGCCAGCTCACCACCACTAGCGGGGTTTAAATCAGATACGCAGTATTTT; cdr3_aa: CASSPPLAGFKSDTQYF; clone_size: few; j_call: TRBJ2-3; d_call: TRBD2; v_call: TRBV18
cdr3_nt: TGTGCCAGCAGCTCTACCAACACCGGGGAGCTGTTTTTT; cdr3_aa: CASSSTNTGELFF; clone_size: -; j_call: TRBJ2-2; d_call: -; v_call: TRBV11-2
cdr3_nt: TGTGCCAGCAGCTTGGCCGGGGGCCAAGAGACCCAGTACTTC; cdr3_aa: CASSLAGGQETQYF; clone_size: -; j_call: TRBJ2-5; d_call: -; v_call: TRBV5-4
cdr3_nt: TGTGCCTGGGCGGCCGGCGGGAATGAGCAGTTCTTC; cdr3_aa: CAWAAGGNEQFF; clone_size: -; j_call: TRBJ2-1; d_call: -; v_call: TRBV30
cdr3_nt: TGTGCCAGCACCCGACAGGGTATAGGGAACACTGAAGCTTTCTTT; cdr3_aa: CASTRQGIGNTEAFF; clone_size: -; j_call: TRBJ1-1; d_call: TRBD1; v_call: TRBV2
cdr3_nt: TGTGCCAGCAGCCCCTTGAGAGGTGAAGCGGGGAATGAGCAGTTCTTC; cdr3_aa: CASSPLRGEAGNEQFF; clone_size: -; j_call: TRBJ2-1; d_call: TRBD2; v_call: TRBV7-8
cdr3_nt: TGTGCCAGCAGGGGAGGGGAGACCCAGTACTTC; cdr3_aa: CASRGGETQYF; clone_size: -; j_call: TRBJ2-5; d_call: TRBD2; v_call: TRBV7-2
cdr3_nt: TGCGCCAGCCGCTTAGAGAACACAGATACGCAGTATTTT; cdr3_aa: CASRLENTDTQYF; clone_size: -; j_call: TRBJ2-3; d_call: -; v_call: TRBV5-1
cdr3_nt: TGTGCCAGCAGCGAGGAAGCCGGGAGCACAGATACGCAGTATTTT; cdr3_aa: CASSEEAGSTDTQYF; clone_size: -; j_call: TRBJ2-3; d_call: -; v_call: TRBV7-3
cdr3_nt: TGTGCCACAAAAGAAGAGGAGGATCTTGATACGCAGTATTTT; cdr3_aa: CATKEEEDLDTQYF; clone_size: -; j_call: TRBJ2-3; d_call: -; v_call: TRBV10-3
cdr3_nt: TGTGCCAGCAGCTTAATTCGGGGGAACACAGATACGCAGTATTTT; cdr3_aa: CASSLIRGNTDTQYF; clone_size: -; j_call: TRBJ2-3; d_call: -; v_call: TRBV7-2
cdr3_nt: TGTGCCAGCAGCCAAGATGGTGGCTTACAAGAGACCCAGTACTTC; cdr3_aa: CASSQDGGLQETQYF; clone_size: -; j_call: TRBJ2-5; d_call: -; v_call: TRBV4-2
cdr3_nt: TGCGCCAGCAGCTGGGGGCGCAGTGAAGCTTTCTTT; cdr3_aa: CASSWGRSEAFF; clone_size: -; j_call: TRBJ1-1; d_call: -; v_call: TRBV5-1
cdr3_nt: TGCGCCAGCAGCTTGGGCGCCACTAACTATGGCTACACCTTC; cdr3_aa: CASSLGATNYGYTF; clone_size: -; j_call: TRBJ1-2; d_call: -; v_call: TRBV5-1
cdr3_nt: TGTGCCAGCAGTCAATCCTCCCCAGTGACCGGGGAGCTGTTTTTT; cdr3_aa: CASSQSSPVTGELFF; clone_size: -; j_call: TRBJ2-2; d_call: -; v_call: TRBV2
cdr3_nt: TGCAGTGCTAGATTCTATGAGACCCAGTACTTC; cdr3_aa: CSARFYETQYF; clone_size: -; j_call: TRBJ2-5; d_call: -; v_call: TRBV20-1
cdr3_nt: TGTGCCAGCAGCTTGGGGTTAGCGGGGGCTCAAGAGACCCAGTACTTC; cdr3_aa: CASSLGLAGAQETQYF; clone_size: -; j_call: TRBJ2-5; d_call: TRBD2; v_call: TRBV5-4
cdr3_nt: TGTGCCAGCAGCCCAGGGGGAAATCAGCCCCAGCATTTT; cdr3_aa: CASSPGGNQPQHF; clone_size: -; j_call: TRBJ1-5; d_call: TRBD1; v_call: TRBV7-6
cdr3_nt: TGTGCCAGCAGCTTAGCGGGGTTAGATACGCAGTATTTT; cdr3_aa: CASSLAGLDTQYF; clone_size: -; j_call: TRBJ2-3; d_call: -; v_call: TRBV7-3
cdr3_nt: TGTGCTAGTGGACGACTAGCGGGGGGTATCGGCACAGATACGCAGTATTTT; cdr3_aa: CASGRLAGGIGTDTQYF; clone_size: -; j_call: TRBJ2-3; d_call: TRBD2; v_call: TRBV12-5
cdr3_nt: TGTGCCAGCACCGAACACCCGGACAGCTCTGGAAACACCATATATTTT; cdr3_aa: CASTEHPDSSGNTIYF; clone_size: -; j_call: TRBJ1-3; d_call: -; v_call: TRBV7-9
cdr3_nt: TGTGCCAGCAGTTACCAGGGTCCCTACAATGAGCAGTTCTTC; cdr3_aa: CASSYQGPYNEQFF; clone_size: -; j_call: TRBJ2-1; d_call: -; v_call: TRBV6-6
cdr3_nt: TGTGCCAGCAGCTTATGGGGGGGAAAAGAGACCCAGTACTTC; cdr3_aa: CASSLWGGKETQYF; clone_size: -; j_call: TRBJ2-5; d_call: TRBD2; v_call: TRBV11-3